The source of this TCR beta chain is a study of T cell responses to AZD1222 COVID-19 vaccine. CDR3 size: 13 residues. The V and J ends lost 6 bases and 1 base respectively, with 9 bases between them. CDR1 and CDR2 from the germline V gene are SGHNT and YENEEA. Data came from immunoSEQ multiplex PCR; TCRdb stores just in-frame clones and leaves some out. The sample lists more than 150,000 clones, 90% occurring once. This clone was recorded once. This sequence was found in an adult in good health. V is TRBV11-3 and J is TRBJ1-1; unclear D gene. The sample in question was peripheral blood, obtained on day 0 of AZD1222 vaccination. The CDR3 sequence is CASSSDTNTEAFF. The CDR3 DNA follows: TGTGCCAGCAGTTCAGATACGAACACTGAAGCTTTCTTT.